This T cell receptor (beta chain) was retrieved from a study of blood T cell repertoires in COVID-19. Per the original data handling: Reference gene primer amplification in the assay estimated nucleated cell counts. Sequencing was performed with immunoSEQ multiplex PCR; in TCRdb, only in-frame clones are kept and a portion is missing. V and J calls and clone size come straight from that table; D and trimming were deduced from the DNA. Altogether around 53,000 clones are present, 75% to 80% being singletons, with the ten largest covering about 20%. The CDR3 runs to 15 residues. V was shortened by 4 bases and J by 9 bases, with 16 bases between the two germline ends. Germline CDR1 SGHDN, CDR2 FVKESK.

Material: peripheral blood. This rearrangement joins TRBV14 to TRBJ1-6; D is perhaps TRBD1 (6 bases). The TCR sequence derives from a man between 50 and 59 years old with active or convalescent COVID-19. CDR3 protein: CASSRGTPLFSPLHF. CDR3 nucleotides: TGTGCCAGCAGCCGAGGGACACCCCTTTTTTCACCCCTCCACTTT. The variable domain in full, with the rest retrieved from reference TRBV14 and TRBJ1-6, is EAGVTQFPSHSVIEKGQTVTLRCDPISGHDNLYWYRRVMGKEIKFLLHFVKESKQDESGMPNNRFLAERTGGTYSTLKVQPAELEDSGVYFCASSRGTPLFSPLHFGNGTRLTVT.